This T cell receptor (beta chain) comes out of a study of blood T cell repertoires in COVID-19. Across the whole study: Some COVID-19 samples were acute and others convalescent; all came from the United States, Italy and Spain. T cells, B-cell-depleted T cells, or PBMCs supplied cDNA or gDNA.

CDR1 and CDR2 (germline): SEHNR, FQNEAQ (reference sequence). Between the trimmed V and J ends, which lost 7 bases and 1 base, there was a span of 25 bases. CDR3 size: 18 residues. Seattle researchers signed up patients amid active infection and tracked them longitudinally. Methods used by the authors: Estimated nucleated cell counts came from reference gene primer amplification. Generated by immunoSEQ multiplex PCR, the TCRdb table keeps only in-frame clones and is missing some. V, J and clone size are those of that table, while D and trimming were read from the DNA. In the table there are about 160,000 clones, roughly 90% of which are singletons.

The receptor's source is a man aged 30-40 years with COVID-19, enrolled during active disease. V usage is TRBV7-9 and J usage is TRBJ1-1, with D maybe TRBD1 (5 bases). Sequencing used peripheral blood. The CDR3 sequence is CASTSKEGPPLENTEAFF. CDR3 in DNA: TGTGCCAGCACTTCGAAGGAGGGGCCCCCATTAGAGAACACTGAAGCTTTCTTT.